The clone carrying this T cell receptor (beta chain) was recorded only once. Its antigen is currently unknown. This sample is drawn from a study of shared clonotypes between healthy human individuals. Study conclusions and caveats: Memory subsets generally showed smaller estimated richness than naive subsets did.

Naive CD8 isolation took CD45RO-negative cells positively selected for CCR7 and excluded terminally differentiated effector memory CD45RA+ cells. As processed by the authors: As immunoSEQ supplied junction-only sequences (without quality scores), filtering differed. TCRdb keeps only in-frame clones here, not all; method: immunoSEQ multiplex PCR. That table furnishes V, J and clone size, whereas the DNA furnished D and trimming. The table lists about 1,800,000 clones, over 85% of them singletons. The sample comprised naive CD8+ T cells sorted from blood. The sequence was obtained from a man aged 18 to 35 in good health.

The CDR3 is CASSGRAAPYTEAFF. For the CDR3, the DNA is TGTGCCAGCAGTGGGAGGGCCGCTCCATATACTGAAGCTTTCTTT. The chain is built from TRBV28 and TRBJ1-1; D is ambiguous. Germline loops: CDR1 MDHEN, CDR2 SYDVKM. Trimming shortened V by 5 bases and J by 5 bases, and 18 bases separated the two germline ends. The CDR3 loop spans 15 amino acids.